This TCR beta chain is from a study of cytomegalovirus exposure and HLA in healthy donors. Study results and limitations: Rare sequences made up most TCRs, while some public TCRs were found in many donors.

CDR1 is SGHRS and CDR2 is YFSETQ in the germline V gene. The CDR3 sequence is 14 residues long. The V gene lost 5 bases and the J gene lost 6 bases, with 14 bases spanning the gap. As concerns this clone: Antigen: not known.

Method: immunoSEQ multiplex PCR; TCRdb's copy keeps in-frame clones and lacks some. The sample lists about 240,000 clones, 86% occurring once. The sequence derives from a woman between 25 and 40 years old in good health and CMV-seropositive. Sequenced input: PBMCs. J is TRBJ2-2 and V is TRBV5-1; the D gene is possibly TRBD1 (6 bases). The CDR3 here is CASSQTGIAGELFF. The CDR3 nucleotides are TGCGCCAGCAGTCAAACAGGGATCGCCGGGGAGCTGTTTTTT.